Below, 2 T cell receptor beta chains from the same sample are listed, as sequenced in a study of OX40 agonist ivuxolimab in advanced cancers. This table comes from immunoSEQ multiplex PCR, and its TCRdb copy is limited to in-frame clones, with some not included. The sample yields about 91,000 clones, 70% to 90% seen once. The sample was CD4+ or CD8+ T cells sorted from blood, taken in a trial of the OX40 agonist ivuxolimab. Receptors originate from an adult with an advanced solid tumor such as melanoma, head and neck, liver or kidney cancer.

The chain combines TRBV7-9 with TRBJ1-5; D unresolved. V gave up 1 base and J gave up 1 base, with 8 bases separating them. This CDR3 is built from 15 residues. Germline values: CDR1 SEHNR, CDR2 FQNEAQ (reference sequence). CDR3 sequence reads: CASSLGERSNQPQHF. CDR3 nucleotide sequence: TGTGCCAGCAGCTTAGGGGAGCGAAGCAATCAGCCCCAGCATTTT.

This chain connects TRBV7-2 to TRBJ2-2; 8 positions match TRBD1. J gave up 6 bases and V 5 bases, and 11 bases lay outside the gene matches. The CDR3 is 16 residues long. In germline, CDR1 is SGHTA, CDR2 FQGNSA. The CDR3 here is CASSPRGQVSSGELFF. The CDR3 bases are TGTGCCAGCAGCCCCCGGGGACAGGTCTCCTCCGGGGAGCTGTTTTTT.